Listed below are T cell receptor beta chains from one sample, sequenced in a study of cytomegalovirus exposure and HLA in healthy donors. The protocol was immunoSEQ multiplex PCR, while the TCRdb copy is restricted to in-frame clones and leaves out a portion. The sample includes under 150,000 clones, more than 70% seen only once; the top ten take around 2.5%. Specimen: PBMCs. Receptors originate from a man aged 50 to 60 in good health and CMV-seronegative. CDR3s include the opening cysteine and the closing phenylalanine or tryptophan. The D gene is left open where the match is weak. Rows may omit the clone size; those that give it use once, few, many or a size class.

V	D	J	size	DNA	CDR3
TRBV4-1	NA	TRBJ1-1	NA	TGCGCCAGCAGCCCAACAGTGAACACTGAAGCTTTCTTT	CASSPTVNTEAFF
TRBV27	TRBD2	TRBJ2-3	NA	TGTGCCAGCACGAAAACTAGCGGGAGGGAGGCAGATACGCAGTATTTT	CASTKTSGREADTQYF
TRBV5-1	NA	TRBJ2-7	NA	TGCGCCAGCAGCTTGGGGCCAGATCCCGTTTCCTACGAGCAGTACTTC	CASSLGPDPVSYEQYF
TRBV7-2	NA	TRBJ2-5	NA	TGTGCCAGCAGCTCCAGGATACGCCAAGAGACCCAGTACTTC	CASSSRIRQETQYF
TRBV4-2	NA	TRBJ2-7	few	TGTGCCAGCAGTAAAAGCGACACCGGGGGAGATGAGCAGTACTTC	CASSKSDTGGDEQYF
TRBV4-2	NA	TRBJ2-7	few	TGTGCCAGCAGCCAAGAGTGGGACTCAACCTACGAGCAGTACTTC	CASSQEWDSTYEQYF
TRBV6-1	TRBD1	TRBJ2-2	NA	TGTGCCAGTACCTCGGGACAGGGGAACACCGGGGAGCTGTTTTTT	CASTSGQGNTGELFF
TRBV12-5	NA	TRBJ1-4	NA	TGTGCTAGTGGTTTGGAACACAGGGAATCAGCAACTAATGAAAAACTGTTTTTT	CASGLEHRESATNEKLFF
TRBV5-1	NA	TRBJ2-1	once	TGCGCCAGCAGCTTGATTTTGGCTAGCGTGTACAATGAGCAGTTCTTC	CASSLILASVYNEQFF
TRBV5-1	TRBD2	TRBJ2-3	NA	TGCGCCAGCAGCTATGGGACTAGCGGATCCACAGATACGCAGTATTTT	CASSYGTSGSTDTQYF
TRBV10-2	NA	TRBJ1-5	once	TGCGCCAGCAGTGAGTCGGGGACACGAAATCAGCCCCAGCATTTT	CASSESGTRNQPQHF
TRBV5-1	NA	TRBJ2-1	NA	TGCGCCAGCAGCTTGTACAGCTACAATGAGCAGTTCTTC	CASSLYSYNEQFF
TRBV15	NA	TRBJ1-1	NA	TGTGCCACCAGCCGCCGGGCAGATGACAGCACTGAAGCTTTCTTT	CATSRRADDSTEAFF
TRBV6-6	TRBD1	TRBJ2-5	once	TGTGCCAGCAGCAACCAGGGGGTCGGGGAGACCCAGTACTTC	CASSNQGVGETQYF
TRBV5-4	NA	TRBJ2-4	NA	TGTGCCAGCAGCCAAACTAACACTCTAGCCAAAAACATTCAGTACTTC	CASSQTNTLAKNIQYF
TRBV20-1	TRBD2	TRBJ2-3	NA	TGCAGTGCTTCCCTGGGAGGGACGCAGTATTTT	CSASLGGTQYF
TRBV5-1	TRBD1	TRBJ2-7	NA	TGCGCCAGCAGCCCCGACCCGGGACAGGGGTTCGAGCAGTACTTC	CASSPDPGQGFEQYF
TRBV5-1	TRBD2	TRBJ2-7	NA	TGCGCCAGCAGTATCGCCCCCGGGACTACCTACGAGCAGTACTTC	CASSIAPGTTYEQYF
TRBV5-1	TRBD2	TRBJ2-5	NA	TGCGCCAGCAGCCGGGGGATAGCGGGGGACAAAGAGACCCAGTACTTC	CASSRGIAGDKETQYF
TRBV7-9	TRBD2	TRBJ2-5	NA	TGTGCCAGCAGCATAGCGGGGGGGCAAGAGACCCAGTACTTC	CASSIAGGQETQYF
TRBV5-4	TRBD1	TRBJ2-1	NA	TGTGCCAGCAGAGGCGGGGGACAGGGGGATGACAATGAGCAGTTCTTC	CASRGGGQGDDNEQFF
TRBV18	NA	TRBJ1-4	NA	TGTGCCAGCTCGCTTAATCCGACAGCTACTGCAACTAATGAAAAACTGTTTTTT	CASSLNPTATATNEKLFF
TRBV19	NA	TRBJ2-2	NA	TGTGCCAGTAGTATAGACAGGGGTCGGACCGGGGAGCTGTTTTTT	CASSIDRGRTGELFF
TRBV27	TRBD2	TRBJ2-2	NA	TGTGCCAGCAGTGTAGGGCTAGCGGGGACCGGGGAGCTGTTTTTT	CASSVGLAGTGELFF
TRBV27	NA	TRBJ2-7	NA	TGTGCCAGCAGTTTAAAGCCGGGAAGCGGGTTGATAGGAGAGCAGTACTTC	CASSLKPGSGLIGEQYF
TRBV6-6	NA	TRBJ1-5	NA	TGTGCCAGCAGTGTTGAACAGTTAAATCAGCCCCAGCATTTT	CASSVEQLNQPQHF
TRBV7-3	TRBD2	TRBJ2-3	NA	TGTGCCAGCAGCCCGGGACTAGCGGGAGAAACAGATACGCAGTATTTT	CASSPGLAGETDTQYF
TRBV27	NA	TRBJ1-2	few	TGTGCCAGCAGTCCCGCACAGAGCTATGGCTACACCTTC	CASSPAQSYGYTF
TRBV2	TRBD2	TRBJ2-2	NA	TGTGCCAGCCTAGCGGGGATAGTCGGGGAGCTGTTTTTT	CASLAGIVGELFF
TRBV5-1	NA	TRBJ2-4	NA	TGCGCCAGCAGCCCAGGTCTAGCCAAAAACATTCAGTACTTC	CASSPGLAKNIQYF
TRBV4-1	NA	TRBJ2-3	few	TGCGCCAGCAGCCAAGTTCCGTCTAGCACAGATACGCAGTATTTT	CASSQVPSSTDTQYF
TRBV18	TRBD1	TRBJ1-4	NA	TGTGCCAGCTCACCCCTCGACCGGGACAGAAATGAAAAACTGTTTTTT	CASSPLDRDRNEKLFF
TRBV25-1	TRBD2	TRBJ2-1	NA	TGTGCCACTTCCGTAGCGGGTAGAAATGAGCAGTTCTTC	CATSVAGRNEQFF
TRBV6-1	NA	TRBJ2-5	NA	TGTGCCAGCAGTGAATTAACCAGGGAAGAGACCCAGTACTTC	CASSELTREETQYF
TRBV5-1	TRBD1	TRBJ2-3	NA	TGCGCCAGCAGCTTGAGCGACAGGGGACGCACAGATACGCAGTATTTT	CASSLSDRGRTDTQYF
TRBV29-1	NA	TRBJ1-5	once	TGCAGCGTTGGTAACAGGGATCAGCCCCAGCATTTT	CSVGNRDQPQHF
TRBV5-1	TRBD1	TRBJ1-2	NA	TGCGCCAGCAGCGAGGGGACAGGGGCCCTCGGGAACACCTTC	CASSEGTGALGNTF
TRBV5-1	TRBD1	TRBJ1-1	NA	TGCGCCAGCAGCCCGGGACAGCCAAACACTGAAGCTTTCTTT	CASSPGQPNTEAFF
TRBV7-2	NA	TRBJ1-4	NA	TGTGCCAGCAGTCCCATATACAGGGAAAGGAATGAAAAACTGTTTTTT	CASSPIYRERNEKLFF
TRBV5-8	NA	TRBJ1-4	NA	TGTGCCAGCAGCTTAACAGGGAGGGCTGAAAAACTGTTTTTT	CASSLTGRAEKLFF
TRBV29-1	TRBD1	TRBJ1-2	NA	TGCAGCGTTTTACCAGGGGACAGGGGACTTGGCTACACCTTC	CSVLPGDRGLGYTF
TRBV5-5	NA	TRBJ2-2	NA	TGTGCCAGCAGCTTAATAATCGGGGGAGGAACCGGGGAGCTGTTTTTT	CASSLIIGGGTGELFF
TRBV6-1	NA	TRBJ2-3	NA	TGTGCCAGCCTCGGAACACGAGGAGCAGATACGCAGTATTTT	CASLGTRGADTQYF
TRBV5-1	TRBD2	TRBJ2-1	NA	TGCGCCAGCAGCTTGGGCGGGGGGGAATACAATGAGCAGTTCTTC	CASSLGGGEYNEQFF
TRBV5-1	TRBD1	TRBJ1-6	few	TGCGCCAGCAGCTCTGGACAGGGATGGAATAATTCACCCCTCCACTTT	CASSSGQGWNNSPLHF
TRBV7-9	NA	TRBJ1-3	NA	TGTGCCAGCAGCTTAAAGCAGGCCGGCTACTCTGGAAACACCATATATTTT	CASSLKQAGYSGNTIYF
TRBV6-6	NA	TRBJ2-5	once	TGTGCCAGCAGTATGCGGGAGACCCAGTACTTC	CASSMRETQYF
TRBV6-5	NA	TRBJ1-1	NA	TGTGCCAGCAGTGCGGGCCGTAACACTGAAGCTTTCTTT	CASSAGRNTEAFF